Below are 5 T cell receptor beta chains sequenced from a single sample in a study of blood T cells in healthy people across ages. Next came a second PCR, run for about 6 to 12 cycles, which used a sample-barcoded 5' primer along with a J-beta primer mix. TCRdb fed the 5' RACE reads into MiXCR, producing one record per CDR3 protein. The sample lists hundreds of thousands of distinct CDR3 sequences; more than 25% were seen once. Sequenced input: blood. Receptor source: a woman of 80 years or more in good health.

This clonotype was counted ten times or more. The chain couples TRBV12-3 or TRBV12-4 to TRBJ2-3; D is tentatively TRBD1 or TRBD2 (5 bases each). The CDR3 runs to 17 residues. Trimming left V 5 bases short and J 2 bases short, with 20 bases between. CDR3 DNA: TGTGCCAGCAGTCCTCGGGGTCGTGGGGCAGACACAGATACGCAGTATTTT. It encodes CASSPRGRGADTDTQYF.

This clonotype was seen at least ten times. The chain has TRBV7-2 and TRBJ2-5; D perhaps matches TRBD2 (7 bases). CDR1 is SGHTA, CDR2 FQGNSA, per germline. V lost 2 bases to trimming and J lost 4 bases, with 14 bases between them. The CDR3 contains 15 residues. DNA of the CDR3: TGTGCCAGCAGCTTATTTGCGGGGGCGGGAGAGACCCAGTACTTC. This translates into CASSLFAGAGETQYF.

At least ten counts were recorded for this clonotype. CDR3 nucleotide sequence: TGTGCCAGCAGTACGACAGACTATCAGCCCCAGCATTTT. It translates to CASSTTDYQPQHF. The V call is TRBV6-5, the J call TRBJ1-5; possibly TRBD1 for D (5 bases). Trimming removed 5 bases from V and 5 bases from J, with 10 bases in between. The length of the CDR3 is 13 residues. Germline-derived CDR1 and CDR2 are MNHEY and SVGAGI.

This clonotype was counted many times. The chain couples TRBV2 to TRBJ2-2; D might be TRBD1 (5 bases). Trimming left V 9 bases short and J 3 bases short, with 14 bases between. The CDR3 is made up of 14 amino acids. Germline V gives CDR1 SNHLY, CDR2 FYNNEI. The CDR3 here is CASLPDTYTGELFF. In nucleotides, the CDR3 is TGTGCCAGTCTGCCGGACACCTACACCGGGGAGCTGTTTTTT.

This clonotype has ten or more counts. This CDR3 is CASSSDPINTEAFF. CDR3 in DNA: TGTGCCAGCAGCTCAGACCCGATTAACACTGAAGCTTTCTTT. The V gene is TRBV9, the J gene TRBJ1-1; no firm D call. Germline V CDR1 and CDR2: SGDLS, YYNGEE. V lost 4 bases, J lost 2 bases, and 12 bases lay in between. CDR3 length: 14 amino acids. Complete variable domain (other parts from reference TRBV9 and TRBJ1-1): DSGVTQTPKHLITATGQRVTLRCSPRSGDLSVYWYQQSLDQGLQFLIQYYNGEERAKGNILERFSAQQFPDLHSELNLSSLELGDSALYFCASSSDPINTEAFFGQGTRLTVV.